Detailed here is one T cell receptor beta chain. The junction departs from the called germline gene at one end, perhaps through a read error. This CDR3 is 15 amino acids long. Per the germline V gene, CDR1 is MNHEY and CDR2 is SMNVEV (reference sequence). Generated by immunoSEQ multiplex PCR, the TCRdb table keeps only in-frame clones and is missing some. The sample holds some 30,000 clones; around 87% are singletons and the top ten take under 4.5%. This sample is part of a study of PD-L1 blockade in urothelial cancer. The chain couples TRBV27 to TRBJ2-7; 11 positions match TRBD1. The specimen comprised PBMCs, sampled around atezolizumab (anti-PD-L1) treatment. This TCR came from a man over 45 with urothelial cancer. CDR3 sequence reads: CSSTLRTGGPYEQYF. CDR3 DNA: TGTTCCAGCACCCTCAGGACAGGGGGCCCCTACGAGCAGTACTTC.